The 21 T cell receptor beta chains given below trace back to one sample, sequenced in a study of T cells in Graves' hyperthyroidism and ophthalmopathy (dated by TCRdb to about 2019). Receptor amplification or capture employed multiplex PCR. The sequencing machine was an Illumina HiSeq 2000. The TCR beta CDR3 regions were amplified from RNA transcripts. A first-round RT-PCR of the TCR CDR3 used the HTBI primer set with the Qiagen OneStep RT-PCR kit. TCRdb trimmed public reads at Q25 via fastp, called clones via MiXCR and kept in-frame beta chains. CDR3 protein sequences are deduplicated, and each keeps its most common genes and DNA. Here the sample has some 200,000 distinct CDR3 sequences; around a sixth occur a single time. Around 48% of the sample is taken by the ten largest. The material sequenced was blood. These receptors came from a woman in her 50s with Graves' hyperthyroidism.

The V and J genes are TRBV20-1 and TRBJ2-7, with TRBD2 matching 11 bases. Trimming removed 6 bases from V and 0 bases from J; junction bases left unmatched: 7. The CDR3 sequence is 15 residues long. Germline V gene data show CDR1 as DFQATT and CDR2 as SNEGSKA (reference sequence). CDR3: CSANYLAGGSYEQYF. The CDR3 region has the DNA TGCAGTGCAAACTACCTAGCGGGAGGCTCCTACGAGCAGTACTTC.

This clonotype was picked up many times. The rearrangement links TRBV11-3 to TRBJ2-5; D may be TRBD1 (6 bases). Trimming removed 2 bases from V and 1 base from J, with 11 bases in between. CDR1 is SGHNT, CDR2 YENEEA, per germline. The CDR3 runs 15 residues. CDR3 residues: CASSLLRTAQETQYF. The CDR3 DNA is TGTGCCAGCAGCTTATTGAGGACAGCCCAAGAGACCCAGTACTTC.

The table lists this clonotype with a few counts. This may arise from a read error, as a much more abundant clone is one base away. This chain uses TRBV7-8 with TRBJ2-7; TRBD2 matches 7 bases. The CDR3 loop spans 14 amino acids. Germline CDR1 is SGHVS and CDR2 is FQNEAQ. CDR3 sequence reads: CASSLVRRDYEQCF. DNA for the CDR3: TGTGCCAGCAGCTTAGTCCGCAGGGACTACGAGCAGTGCTTC. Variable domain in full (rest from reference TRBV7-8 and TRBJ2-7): GAGVSQSPRYKVAKRGQDVALRCDPISGHVSLFWYQQALGQGPEFLTYFQNEAQLDKSGLPSDRFFAERPEGSVSTLKIQRTQQEDSAVYLCASSLVRRDYEQCFGPGTRLTVT.

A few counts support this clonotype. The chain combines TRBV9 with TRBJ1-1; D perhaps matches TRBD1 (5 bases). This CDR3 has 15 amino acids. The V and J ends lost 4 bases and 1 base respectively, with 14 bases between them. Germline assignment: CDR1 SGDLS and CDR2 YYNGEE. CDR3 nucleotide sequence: TGTGCCAGCAGCTTTGGGACTCTTGCGAACACTGAAGCTTTCTTT. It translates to CASSFGTLANTEAFF.

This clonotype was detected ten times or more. The CDR3 coding sequence is TGTGCCAGCAGCCGGGACTCCCTCTACGAGCAGTACTTC. Protein sequence: CASSRDSLYEQYF. This chain connects TRBV11-1 to TRBJ2-7, with a possible D match to TRBD2 (6 bases). Trimming stripped 5 bases from V and 3 bases from J, with 11 bases between. The CDR3 is made up of 13 amino acids. Germline assignment: CDR1 SGHAT and CDR2 FQDESV (reference sequence). Full variable domain (remainder filled in from reference TRBV11-1 and TRBJ2-7): EAEVAQSPRYKITEKSQAVAFWCDPISGHATLYWYRQILGQGPELLVQFQDESVVDDSQLPKDRFSAERLKGVDSTLKIQPAELGDSAMYLCASSRDSLYEQYFGPGTRLTVT.

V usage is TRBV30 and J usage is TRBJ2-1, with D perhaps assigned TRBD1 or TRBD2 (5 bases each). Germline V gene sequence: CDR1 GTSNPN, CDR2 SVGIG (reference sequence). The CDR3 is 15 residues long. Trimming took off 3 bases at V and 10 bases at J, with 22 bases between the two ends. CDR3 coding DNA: TGTGCCTGGAGCCCCCCCCCCGGGACGGCGCGGGAGCAGTTCTTC. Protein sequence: CAWSPPPGTAREQFF.

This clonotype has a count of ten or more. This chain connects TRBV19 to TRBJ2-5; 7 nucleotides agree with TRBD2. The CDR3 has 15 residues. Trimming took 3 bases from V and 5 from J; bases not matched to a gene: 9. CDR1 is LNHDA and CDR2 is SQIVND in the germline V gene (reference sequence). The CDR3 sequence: CASSMSRAGRETQYF. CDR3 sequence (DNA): TGTGCCAGTAGTATGAGTCGAGCGGGGAGGGAGACCCAGTACTTC.

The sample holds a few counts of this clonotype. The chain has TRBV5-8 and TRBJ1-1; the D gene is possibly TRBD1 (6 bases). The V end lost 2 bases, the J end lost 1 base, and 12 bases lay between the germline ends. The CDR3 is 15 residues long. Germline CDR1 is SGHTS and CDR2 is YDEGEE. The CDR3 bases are TGTGCCAGCAGCTTCCCGGGACATAGGAACACTGAAGCTTTCTTT. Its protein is CASSFPGHRNTEAFF. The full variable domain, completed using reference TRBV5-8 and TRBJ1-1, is EAGVTQSPTHLIKTRGQQATLRCSPISGHTSVYWYQQALGLGLQFLLWYDEGEERNRGNFPPRFSGRQFPNYSSELNVNALELEDSALYLCASSFPGHRNTEAFFGQGTRLTVV.

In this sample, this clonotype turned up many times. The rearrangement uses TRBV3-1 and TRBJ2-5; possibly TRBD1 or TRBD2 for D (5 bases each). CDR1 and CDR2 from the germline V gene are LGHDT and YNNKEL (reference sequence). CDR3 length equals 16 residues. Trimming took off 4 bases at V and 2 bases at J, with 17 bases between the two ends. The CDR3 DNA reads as TGTGCCAGCAGCCGACCCGGGACCGCCTTTCAAGAGACCCAGTACTTC. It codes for CASSRPGTAFQETQYF.

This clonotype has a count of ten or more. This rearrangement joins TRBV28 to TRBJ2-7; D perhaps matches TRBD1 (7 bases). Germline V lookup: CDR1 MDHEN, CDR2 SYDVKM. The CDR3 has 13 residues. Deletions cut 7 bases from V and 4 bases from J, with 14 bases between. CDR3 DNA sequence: TGTGCCAGCATGCAGGGGGGACTTTACGAGCAGTACTTC. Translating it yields CASMQGGLYEQYF.

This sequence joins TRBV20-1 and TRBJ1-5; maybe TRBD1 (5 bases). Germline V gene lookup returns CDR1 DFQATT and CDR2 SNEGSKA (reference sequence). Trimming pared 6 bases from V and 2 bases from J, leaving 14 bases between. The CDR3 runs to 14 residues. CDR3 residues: CSADRGSGNQPQHF. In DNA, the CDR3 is TGCAGTGCGGACCGGGGCTCCGGCAATCAGCCCCAGCATTTT.

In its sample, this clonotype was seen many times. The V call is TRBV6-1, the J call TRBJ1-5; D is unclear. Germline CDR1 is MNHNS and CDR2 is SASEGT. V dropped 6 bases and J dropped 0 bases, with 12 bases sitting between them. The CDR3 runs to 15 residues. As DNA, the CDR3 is TGTGCCAGCAGAACCCACCCGGCTAGCAATCAGCCCCAGCATTTT. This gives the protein CASRTHPASNQPQHF.

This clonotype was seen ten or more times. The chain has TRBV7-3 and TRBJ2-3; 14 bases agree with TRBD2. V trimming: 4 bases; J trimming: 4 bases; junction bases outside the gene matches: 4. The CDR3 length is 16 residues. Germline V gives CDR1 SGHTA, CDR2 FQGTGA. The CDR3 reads CASSSGLAGEADTQYF. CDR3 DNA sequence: TGTGCCAGCAGCTCGGGACTAGCGGGAGAGGCAGATACGCAGTATTTT.

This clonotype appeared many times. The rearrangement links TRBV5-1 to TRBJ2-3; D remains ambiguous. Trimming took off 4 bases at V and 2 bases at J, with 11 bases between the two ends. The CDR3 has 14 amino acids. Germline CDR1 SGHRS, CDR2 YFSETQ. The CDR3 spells CASSPPTPTDTQYF. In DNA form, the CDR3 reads TGCGCCAGCAGCCCTCCCACACCCACAGATACGCAGTATTTT.

The CDR3 here is CASSLEGNNEQFF. CDR3 nucleotide sequence: TGTGCCAGCAGCTTAGAGGGCAACAATGAGCAGTTCTTC. V is TRBV7-9 and J is TRBJ2-1; no clear D. Germline V gives CDR1 SEHNR, CDR2 FQNEAQ (reference sequence). V was shortened by 1 base and J by 5 bases, with 6 bases between the two germline ends. The length of the CDR3 is 13 residues.

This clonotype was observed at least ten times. CDR3 amino acids: CASSERTGHEQFF. In nucleotides, the CDR3 is TGTGCCAGCAGCGAGAGGACAGGCCATGAGCAGTTCTTC. V and J are TRBV7-2 and TRBJ2-1; 7 bases are shared with TRBD1. There are 13 residues in the CDR3. Looked up from germline, CDR1 is SGHTA and CDR2 is FQGNSA. Losses at the gene ends were 5 bases for V and 8 bases for J; bases not matched to a gene: 6.

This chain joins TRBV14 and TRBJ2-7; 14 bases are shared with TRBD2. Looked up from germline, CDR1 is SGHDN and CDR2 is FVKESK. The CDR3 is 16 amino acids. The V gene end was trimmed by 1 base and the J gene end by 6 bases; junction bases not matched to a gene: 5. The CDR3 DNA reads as TGTGCCAGCAGCCAAGGGACTAGCGGGAGGCGTACCGAGCAGTACTTC. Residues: CASSQGTSGRRTEQYF.

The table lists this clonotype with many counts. CDR3 residues: CAWSVKAGVVDTQYF. The CDR3 coding sequence is TGTGCCTGGAGTGTTAAAGCGGGAGTAGTGGATACGCAGTATTTT. V usage is TRBV30 and J usage is TRBJ2-3; 8 bases agree with TRBD2. The V gene end was trimmed by 0 bases and the J gene end by 6 bases; junction bases not matched to a gene: 8. The germline V gene encodes CDR1 GTSNPN and CDR2 SVGIG (reference sequence). This CDR3 spans 15 amino acids.

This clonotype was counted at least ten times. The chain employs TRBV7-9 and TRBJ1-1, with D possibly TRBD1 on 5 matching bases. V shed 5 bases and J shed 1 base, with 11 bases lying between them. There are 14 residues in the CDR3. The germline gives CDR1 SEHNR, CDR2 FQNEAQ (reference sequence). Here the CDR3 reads CASSTSTANTEAFF. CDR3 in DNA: TGTGCCAGCAGCACATCGACAGCGAACACTGAAGCTTTCTTT.

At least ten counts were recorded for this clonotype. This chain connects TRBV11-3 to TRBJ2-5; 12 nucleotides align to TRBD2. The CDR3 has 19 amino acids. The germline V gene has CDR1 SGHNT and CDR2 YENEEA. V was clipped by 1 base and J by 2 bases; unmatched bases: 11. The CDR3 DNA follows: TGTGCCAGCAGCTTAGGTCTAGCGGGAGGGCCGAGTCGTCAAGAGACCCAGTACTTC. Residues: CASSLGLAGGPSRQETQYF.

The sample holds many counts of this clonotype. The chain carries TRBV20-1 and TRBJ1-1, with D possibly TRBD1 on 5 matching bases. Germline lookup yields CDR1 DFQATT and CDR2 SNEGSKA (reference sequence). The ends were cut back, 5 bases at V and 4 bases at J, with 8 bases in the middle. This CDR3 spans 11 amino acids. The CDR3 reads CSAHGGTEAFF. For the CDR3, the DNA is TGCAGTGCTCACGGGGGCACTGAAGCTTTCTTT.